This T cell receptor (beta chain) was captured by sequencing in a study of shared clonotypes between healthy human individuals. Points from the study as a whole: What naive subsets generally showed was a larger estimated richness than memory subsets showed. Tissues were not sampled, only blood, and their repertoires likely differ.

Into CD45RA+ naive and CD45RA-negative memory subsets, the CD4+ cells were split. The CDR3 spans 14 residues. Unmatched junction bases numbered 7, after V lost 6 bases and J lost 4 bases. Germline values: CDR1 MGHDK, CDR2 SYGVNS. The protocol was immunoSEQ multiplex PCR, while the TCRdb copy is restricted to in-frame clones and leaves out a portion. In the table there are around 1.1 million clones, roughly 80% of which are singletons. This clone was counted a single time. The antigen is undetermined. Other DNA variants within this sample encode the same CDR3. The rearrangement links TRBV25-1 to TRBJ2-7, with 9 nucleotides matching TRBD1. This TCR was sampled from a man younger than 35 in good health. Some clones in this sample may be carry-over from other donors' samples. Sequenced sample: memory CD4+ T cells from PBMCs. As to subset: CD45RA-negative fraction. The CDR3 DNA reads as TGTGCCAGCAGGCCGGGACAGGGATCTTACGAGCAGTACTTC. Its translation is CASRPGQGSYEQYF.